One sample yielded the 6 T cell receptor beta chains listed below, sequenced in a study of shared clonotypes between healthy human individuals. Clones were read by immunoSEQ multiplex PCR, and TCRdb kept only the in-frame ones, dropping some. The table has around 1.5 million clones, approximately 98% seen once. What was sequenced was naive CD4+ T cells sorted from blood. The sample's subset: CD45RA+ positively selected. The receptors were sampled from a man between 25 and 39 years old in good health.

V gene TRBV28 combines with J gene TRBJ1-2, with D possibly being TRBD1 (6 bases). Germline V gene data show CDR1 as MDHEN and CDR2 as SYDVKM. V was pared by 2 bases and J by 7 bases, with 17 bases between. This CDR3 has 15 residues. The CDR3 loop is CASSLPRTVGPGYTF. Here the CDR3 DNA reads TGTGCCAGCAGTTTACCACGGACAGTTGGTCCTGGCTACACCTTC.

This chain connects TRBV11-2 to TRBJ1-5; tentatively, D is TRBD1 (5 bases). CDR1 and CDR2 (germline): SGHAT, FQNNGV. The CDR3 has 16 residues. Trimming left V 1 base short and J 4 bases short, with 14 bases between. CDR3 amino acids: CASSLGSGASNQPQHF. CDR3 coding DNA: TGTGCCAGCAGCTTAGGGAGTGGGGCGTCTAATCAGCCCCAGCATTTT.

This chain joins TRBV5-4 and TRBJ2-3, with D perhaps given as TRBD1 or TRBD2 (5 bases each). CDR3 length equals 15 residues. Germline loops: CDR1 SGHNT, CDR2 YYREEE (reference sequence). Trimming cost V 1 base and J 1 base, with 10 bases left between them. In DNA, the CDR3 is TGTGCCAGCAGCTTGAGCGGACACGGCACAGATACGCAGTATTTT. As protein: CASSLSGHGTDTQYF.

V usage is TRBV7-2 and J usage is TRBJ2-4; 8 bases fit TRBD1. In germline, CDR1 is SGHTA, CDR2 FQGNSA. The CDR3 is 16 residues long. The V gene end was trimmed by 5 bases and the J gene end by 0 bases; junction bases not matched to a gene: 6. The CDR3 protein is CASSHRTGLAKNIQYF. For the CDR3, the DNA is TGTGCCAGCAGCCACCGGACAGGGCTAGCCAAAAACATTCAGTACTTC.

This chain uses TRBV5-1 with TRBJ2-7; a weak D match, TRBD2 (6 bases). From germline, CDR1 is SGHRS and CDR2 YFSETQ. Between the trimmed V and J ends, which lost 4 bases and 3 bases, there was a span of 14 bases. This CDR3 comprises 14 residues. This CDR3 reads CASSAGPNNYEQYF. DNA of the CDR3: TGCGCCAGCAGCGCGGGACCTAACAACTACGAGCAGTACTTC.

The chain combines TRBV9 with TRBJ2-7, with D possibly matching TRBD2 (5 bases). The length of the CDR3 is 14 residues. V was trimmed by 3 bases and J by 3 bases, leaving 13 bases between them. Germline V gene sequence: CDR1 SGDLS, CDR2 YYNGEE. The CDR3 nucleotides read TGTGCCAGCAGCGGAAGGGAGAACTTCTACGAGCAGTACTTC. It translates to CASSGRENFYEQYF.